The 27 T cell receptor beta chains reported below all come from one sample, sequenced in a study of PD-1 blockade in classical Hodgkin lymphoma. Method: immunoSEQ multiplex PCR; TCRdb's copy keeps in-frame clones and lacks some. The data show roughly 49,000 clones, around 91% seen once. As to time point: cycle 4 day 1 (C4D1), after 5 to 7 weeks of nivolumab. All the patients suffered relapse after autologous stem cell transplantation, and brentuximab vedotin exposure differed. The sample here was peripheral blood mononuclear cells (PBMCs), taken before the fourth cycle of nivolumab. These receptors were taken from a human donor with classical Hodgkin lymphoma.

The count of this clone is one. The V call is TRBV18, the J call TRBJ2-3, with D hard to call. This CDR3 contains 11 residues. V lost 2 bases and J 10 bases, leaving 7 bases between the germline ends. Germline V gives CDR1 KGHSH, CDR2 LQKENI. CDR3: CASSPEQAQYF. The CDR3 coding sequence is TGTGCCAGCTCACCAGAGCAGGCGCAGTATTTT.

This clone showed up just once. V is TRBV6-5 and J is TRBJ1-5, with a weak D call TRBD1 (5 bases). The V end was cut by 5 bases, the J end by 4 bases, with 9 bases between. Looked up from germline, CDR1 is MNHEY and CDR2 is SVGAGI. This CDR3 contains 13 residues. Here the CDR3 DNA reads TGTGCCAGCAGTGTCGGGGCAAATCAGCCCCAGCATTTT. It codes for CASSVGANQPQHF.

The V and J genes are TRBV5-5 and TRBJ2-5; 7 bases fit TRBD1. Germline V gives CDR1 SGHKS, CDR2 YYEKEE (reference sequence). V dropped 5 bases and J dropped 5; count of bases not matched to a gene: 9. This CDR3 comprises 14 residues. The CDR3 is CASRLTGFGETQYF. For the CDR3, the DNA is TGTGCCAGCAGGTTGACAGGGTTCGGGGAGACCCAGTACTTC.

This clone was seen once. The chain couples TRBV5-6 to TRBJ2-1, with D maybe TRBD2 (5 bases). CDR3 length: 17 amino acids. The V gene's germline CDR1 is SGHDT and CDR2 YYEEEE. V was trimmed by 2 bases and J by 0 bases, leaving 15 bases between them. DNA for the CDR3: TGTGCCAGCAGCTTTTTCTTCGGGGTTAACTCCTACAATGAGCAGTTCTTC. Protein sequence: CASSFFFGVNSYNEQFF. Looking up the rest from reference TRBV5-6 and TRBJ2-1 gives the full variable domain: DAGVTQSPTHLIKTRGQQVTLRCSPKSGHDTVSWYQQALGQGPQFIFQYYEEEERQRGNFPDRFSGHQFPNYSSELNVNALLLGDSALYLCASSFFFGVNSYNEQFFGPGTRLTVL.

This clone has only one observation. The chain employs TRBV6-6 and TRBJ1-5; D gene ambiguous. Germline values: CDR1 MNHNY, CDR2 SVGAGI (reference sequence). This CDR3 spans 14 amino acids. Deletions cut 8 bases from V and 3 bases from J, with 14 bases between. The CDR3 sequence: CASGIPTDNQPQHF. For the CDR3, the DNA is TGTGCCAGCGGGATCCCGACCGACAATCAGCCCCAGCATTTT.

CDR3 amino acids: CASSEGLAVYEQYF. CDR3 in DNA: TGTGCCAGCAGCGAGGGACTAGCAGTCTACGAGCAGTACTTC. This rearrangement joins TRBV5-4 to TRBJ2-7; 9 bases line up with TRBD2. The V gene end was trimmed by 4 bases and the J gene end by 3 bases; junction bases not matched to a gene: 5. Per germline, CDR1 SGHNT and CDR2 YYREEE (reference sequence). CDR3 size: 14 residues.

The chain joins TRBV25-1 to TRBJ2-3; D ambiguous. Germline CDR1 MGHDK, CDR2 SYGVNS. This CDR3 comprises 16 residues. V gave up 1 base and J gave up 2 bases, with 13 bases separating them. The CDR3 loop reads CASSEFGYTHTDTQYF. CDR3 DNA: TGTGCCAGCAGTGAATTCGGCTACACACACACAGATACGCAGTATTTT.

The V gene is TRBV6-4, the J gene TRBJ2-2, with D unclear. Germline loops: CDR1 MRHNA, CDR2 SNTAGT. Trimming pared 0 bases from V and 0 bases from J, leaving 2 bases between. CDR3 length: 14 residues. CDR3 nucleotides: TGTGCCAGCAGTGACTCCACGAACACCGGGGAGCTGTTTTTT. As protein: CASSDSTNTGELFF.

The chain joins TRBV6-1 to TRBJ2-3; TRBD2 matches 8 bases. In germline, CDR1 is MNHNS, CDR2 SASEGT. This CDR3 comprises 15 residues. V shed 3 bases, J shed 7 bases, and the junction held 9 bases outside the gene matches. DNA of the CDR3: TGTGCCAGCAGTGAGTGGACTAGCCCCCAATATACGCAGTATTTT. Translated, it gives CASSEWTSPQYTQYF.

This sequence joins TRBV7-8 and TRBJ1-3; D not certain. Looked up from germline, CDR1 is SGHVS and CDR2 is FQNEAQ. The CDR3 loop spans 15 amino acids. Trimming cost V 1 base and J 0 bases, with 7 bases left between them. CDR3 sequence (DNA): TGTGCCAGCAGCTTAGTTGGTTCCTCTGGAAACACCATATATTTT. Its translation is CASSLVGSSGNTIYF. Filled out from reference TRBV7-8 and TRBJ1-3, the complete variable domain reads GAGVSQSPRYKVAKRGQDVALRCDPISGHVSLFWYQQALGQGPEFLTYFQNEAQLDKSGLPSDRFFAERPEGSVSTLKIQRTQQEDSAVYLCASSLVGSSGNTIYFGEGSWLTVV.

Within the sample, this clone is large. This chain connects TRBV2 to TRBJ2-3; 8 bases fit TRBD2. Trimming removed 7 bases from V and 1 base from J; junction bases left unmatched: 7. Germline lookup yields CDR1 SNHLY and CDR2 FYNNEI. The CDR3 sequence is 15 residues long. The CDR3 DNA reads TGTGCCAGCATCGAGTCGACTAGCGGCACAGATACGCAGTATTTT. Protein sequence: CASIESTSGTDTQYF.

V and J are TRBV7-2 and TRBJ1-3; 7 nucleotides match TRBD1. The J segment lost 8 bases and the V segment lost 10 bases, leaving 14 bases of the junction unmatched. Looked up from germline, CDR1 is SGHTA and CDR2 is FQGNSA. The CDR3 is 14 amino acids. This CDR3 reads CATAIQGRSDTIYF. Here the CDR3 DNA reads TGTGCCACTGCTATACAGGGGAGGTCGGACACCATATATTTT.

CDR3 sequence (DNA): TGCGCCAGTCTAGCGGGAGGACAGTACAATGAGCAGTTCTTC. Encoded protein: CASLAGGQYNEQFF. The V gene is TRBV5-1, the J gene TRBJ2-1, with 11 bases lining up with TRBD2. V gave up 8 bases and J gave up 4 bases; unmatched junction bases: 5. This CDR3 region has 14 residues. Germline V gives CDR1 SGHRS, CDR2 YFSETQ.

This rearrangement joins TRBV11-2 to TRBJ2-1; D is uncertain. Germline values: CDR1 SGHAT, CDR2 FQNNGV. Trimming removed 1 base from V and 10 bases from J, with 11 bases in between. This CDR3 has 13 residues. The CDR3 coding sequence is TGTGCCAGCAGCTTAGTTAGCATGAGGGAGCAGTTCTTC. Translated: CASSLVSMREQFF.

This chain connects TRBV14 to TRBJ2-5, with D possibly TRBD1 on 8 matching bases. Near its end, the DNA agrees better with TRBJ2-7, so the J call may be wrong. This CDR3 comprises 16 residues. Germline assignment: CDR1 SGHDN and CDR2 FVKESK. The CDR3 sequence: CASSDLGQGGLHEQYF. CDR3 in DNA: TGTGCCAGCAGCGACCTCGGACAGGGAGGGCTACACGAGCAGTACTTC.

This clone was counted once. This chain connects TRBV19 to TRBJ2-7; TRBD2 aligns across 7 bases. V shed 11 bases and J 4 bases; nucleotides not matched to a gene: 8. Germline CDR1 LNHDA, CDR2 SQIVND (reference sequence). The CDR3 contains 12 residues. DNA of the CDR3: TGTGCCGTACCGGGACTACGATACGAGCAGTACTTC. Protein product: CAVPGLRYEQYF.

The chain's CDR3 is CASSEGTSGSYEQYF. As DNA, the CDR3 is TGTGCCAGCAGTGAGGGGACTAGCGGGAGCTACGAGCAGTACTTC. V is TRBV25-1 and J is TRBJ2-7; 14 bases agree with TRBD2. After removal of 3 bases from V and 3 bases from J, the junction contained 1 base not matched to a gene. There are 15 residues in the CDR3. The germline V gene has CDR1 MGHDK and CDR2 SYGVNS.

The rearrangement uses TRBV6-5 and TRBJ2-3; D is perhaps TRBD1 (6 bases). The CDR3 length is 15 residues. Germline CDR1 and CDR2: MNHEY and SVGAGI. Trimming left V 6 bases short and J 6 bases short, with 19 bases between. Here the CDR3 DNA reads TGTGCCAGCAGAACCGGGAACAGGGCAGCTGATACGCAGTATTTT. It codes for CASRTGNRAADTQYF.

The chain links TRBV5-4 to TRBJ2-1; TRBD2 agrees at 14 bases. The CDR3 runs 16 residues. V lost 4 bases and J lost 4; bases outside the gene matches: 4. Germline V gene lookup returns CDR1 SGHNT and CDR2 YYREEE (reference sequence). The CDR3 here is CASSKGLAGGYNEQFF. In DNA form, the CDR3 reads TGTGCCAGCAGCAAAGGACTAGCGGGAGGTTACAATGAGCAGTTCTTC.

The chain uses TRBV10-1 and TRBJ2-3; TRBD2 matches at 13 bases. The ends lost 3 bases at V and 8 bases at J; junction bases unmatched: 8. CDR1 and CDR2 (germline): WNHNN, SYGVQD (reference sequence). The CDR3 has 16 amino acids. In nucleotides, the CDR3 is TGCGCCAGCAGTGATTCACTAGCGGGAGGGCCGGGTACGCAGTATTTT. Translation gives CASSDSLAGGPGTQYF.

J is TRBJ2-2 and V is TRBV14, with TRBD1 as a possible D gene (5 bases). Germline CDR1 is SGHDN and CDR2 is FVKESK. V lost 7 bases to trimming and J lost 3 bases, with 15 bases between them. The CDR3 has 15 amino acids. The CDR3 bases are TGTGCCAGCACCCCGGGCAGGGCGGACACCGGGGAGCTGTTTTTT. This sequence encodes CASTPGRADTGELFF.

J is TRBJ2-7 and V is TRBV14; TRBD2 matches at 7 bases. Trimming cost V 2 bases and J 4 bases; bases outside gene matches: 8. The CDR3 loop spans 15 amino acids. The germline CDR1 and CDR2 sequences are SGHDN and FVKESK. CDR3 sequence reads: CASSQPGREGYEQYF. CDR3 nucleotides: TGTGCCAGCAGCCAACCCGGCAGGGAGGGGTACGAGCAGTACTTC.

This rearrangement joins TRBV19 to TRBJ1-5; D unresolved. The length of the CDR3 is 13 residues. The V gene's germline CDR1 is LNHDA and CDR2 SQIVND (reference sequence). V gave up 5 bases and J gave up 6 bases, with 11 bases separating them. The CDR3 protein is CASSGIGPQPQHF. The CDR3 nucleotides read TGTGCCAGTAGTGGCATAGGGCCTCAGCCCCAGCATTTT.

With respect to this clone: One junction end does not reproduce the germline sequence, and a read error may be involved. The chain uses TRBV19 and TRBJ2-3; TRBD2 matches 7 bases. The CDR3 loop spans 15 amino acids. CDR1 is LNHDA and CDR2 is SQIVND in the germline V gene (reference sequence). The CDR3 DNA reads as TGTACCAGTAGTATGTGGGGGAGGGACACAGATACGCAGTATTTT. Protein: CTSSMWGRDTDTQYF.

CDR3 nucleotide sequence: TGTTCTCTTCTGTCTAGCGGGAGTTACGAGCAGTACTTC. Its protein is CSLLSSGSYEQYF. V usage is TRBV28 and J usage is TRBJ2-5; 10 bases are shared with TRBD2. The J call is doubtful: the DNA matches TRBJ2-7 better. The CDR3 totals 13 residues. CDR1 and CDR2 from the germline V gene are MDHEN and SYDVKM.

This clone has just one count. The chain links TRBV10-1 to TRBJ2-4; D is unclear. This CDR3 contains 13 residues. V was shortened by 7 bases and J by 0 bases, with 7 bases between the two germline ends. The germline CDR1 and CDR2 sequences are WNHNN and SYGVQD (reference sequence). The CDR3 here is CASKNIAKNIQYF. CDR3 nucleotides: TGCGCCAGCAAAAACATAGCCAAAAACATTCAGTACTTC.

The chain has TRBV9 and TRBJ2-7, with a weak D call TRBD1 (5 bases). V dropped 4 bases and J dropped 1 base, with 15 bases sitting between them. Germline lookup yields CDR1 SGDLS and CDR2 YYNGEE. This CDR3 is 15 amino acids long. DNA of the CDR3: TGTGCCAGCAGCCCGCTAGGGGCAGGTTCCTACGAGCAGTACTTC. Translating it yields CASSPLGAGSYEQYF.